This is a list of T cell receptor beta chains from one sample in a study of T-cell reconstitution after alpha-beta-depleted transplantation in children. From the PCR reads, TCRdb called clonotypes with MiXCR, one entry per CDR3 protein. The sample includes 60,000 to 80,000 distinct CDR3 sequences, 6% to 8.5% of them seen just once. The sample was PBMCs from the stem cell graft donor, taken from the stem cell graft. The receptors were gathered from a human donor who donated a stem cell graft to a child with acute lymphoblastic leukemia. Each CDR3 is given with its conserved first and last residue. Each record gives: CDR3 length, J gene, clone size, V gene, D gene, CDR3 protein, CDR3 DNA. D genes are given only for firm matches. Clone sizes are given selectively: once, few, many, or a class where the clone is expanded.

17	TRBJ2-1	NA	TRBV7-2	TRBD2	CASSPRLAFSSYNEQFF	TGTGCCAGCAGCCCTCGACTAGCGTTTAGCTCCTACAATGAGCAGTTCTTC
13	TRBJ1-2	NA	TRBV21-1	NA	CASSNTGVDGYTF	TGTGCCAGCAGCAATACAGGCGTAGATGGCTACACCTTC
16	TRBJ2-6	many	TRBV6-4	TRBD1	CASSPGDSSGANVLTF	TGTGCCAGCAGCCCAGGGGACAGCTCTGGGGCCAACGTCCTGACTTTC
16	TRBJ1-1	many	TRBV5-1	NA	CASSLAGLRENTEAFF	TGCGCCAGCAGCTTGGCCGGGCTCCGAGAGAACACTGAAGCTTTCTTT
14	TRBJ2-3	NA	TRBV2	NA	CASQVDGDTDTQYF	TGTGCCAGCCAAGTGGACGGGGACACAGATACGCAGTATTTT
14	TRBJ2-1	many	TRBV4-1	TRBD1	CASSQPGQGAGRFF	TGCGCCAGCAGCCAACCGGGACAGGGGGCGGGCCGGTTCTTC
13	TRBJ2-3	many	TRBV9	NA	CASSVMSTDTQYF	TGTGCCAGCAGCGTAATGAGCACAGATACGCAGTATTTT
12	TRBJ1-2	many	TRBV29-1	NA	CSVRPGQKGYTF	TGCAGCGTCAGACCCGGACAGAAGGGCTACACCTTC
14	TRBJ2-7	NA	TRBV7-2	TRBD2	CASSRPGLAYEQYF	TGTGCCAGCAGCCGACCGGGACTAGCCTACGAGCAGTACTTC
16	TRBJ2-2	NA	TRBV27	NA	CASSLSRTYTGGELFF	TGTGCCAGCAGTTTATCCCGGACGTATACGGGCGGGGAGCTGTTTTTT
15	TRBJ2-1	many	TRBV11-2	NA	CASSLEIRAAGGEFF	TGTGCCAGCAGCTTAGAAATCCGAGCGGCTGGGGGCGAGTTCTTC
14	TRBJ2-5	many	TRBV7-7	NA	CASSLRTRQETQYF	TGTGCCAGCAGCCTCAGGACGAGACAAGAGACCCAGTACTTC
17	TRBJ2-2	many	TRBV4-3	NA	CASSPRDPDRGFGELFF	TGCGCCAGCAGCCCGAGGGATCCGGACAGAGGTTTCGGGGAGCTGTTTTTT
19	TRBJ2-2	NA	TRBV5-4	TRBD2	CASSFTTSGGAVHTGELFF	TGTGCCAGCAGCTTCACGACTAGCGGGGGGGCGGTCCACACCGGGGAGCTGTTTTTT
14	TRBJ2-2	many	TRBV12-3/TRBV12-4	TRBD2	CASTPGLGAGELFF	TGTGCCAGCACTCCGGGACTAGGGGCCGGGGAGCTGTTTTTT
14	TRBJ1-1	many	TRBV12-3/TRBV12-4	NA	CASSLWQGPTEAFF	TGTGCCAGCAGTTTATGGCAGGGGCCCACTGAAGCTTTCTTT
14	TRBJ2-3	NA	TRBV2	NA	CASSGGIWTDTQYF	TGTGCCAGCAGTGGAGGGATCTGGACAGATACGCAGTATTTT
15	TRBJ1-1	NA	TRBV27	NA	CASSLEAGANTEAFF	TGTGCCAGCAGTTTAGAGGCAGGGGCGAACACTGAAGCTTTCTTT
13	TRBJ2-7	NA	TRBV6-2/TRBV6-3	NA	CASKGSGLGEQYF	TGTGCCAGCAAGGGCAGCGGTCTCGGGGAGCAGTACTTC
13	TRBJ1-2	many	TRBV6-5	NA	CASSYRAGYGYTF	TGTGCCAGCAGTTACAGGGCGGGCTATGGCTACACCTTC
15	TRBJ2-3	many	TRBV10-3	TRBD2	CAISDSGGATDTQYF	TGTGCCATCAGTGATAGCGGGGGGGCCACAGATACGCAGTATTTT
15	TRBJ2-7	few	TRBV4-1	NA	CASSQESRATYEQYF	TGCGCCAGCAGCCAAGAGTCCAGGGCCACCTACGAGCAGTACTTC
13	TRBJ2-7	few	TRBV20-1	NA	CRPWGDSSYEQYF	TGCCGCCCTTGGGGGGATAGCTCCTACGAGCAGTACTTC
15	TRBJ2-7	few	TRBV10-3	NA	CAISDPSGPTYEQYF	TGTGCCATCAGTGATCCCAGCGGGCCTACCTACGAGCAGTACTTC
15	TRBJ1-4	many	TRBV12-3/TRBV12-4	TRBD1	CASSYDRGIGEKLFF	TGTGCCAGCAGTTACGACAGGGGCATAGGAGAAAAACTGTTTTTT
15	TRBJ2-2	many	TRBV4-3	NA	CASSQDGVSTGELFF	TGCGCCAGCAGCCAAGACGGAGTCAGCACCGGGGAGCTGTTTTTT
14	TRBJ1-4	NA	TRBV24-1	TRBD1	CATSASGGLEKLFF	TGTGCCACCAGTGCATCAGGGGGATTAGAAAAACTGTTTTTT
16	TRBJ1-2	NA	TRBV6-5	NA	CASSYSIDRPSYGYTF	TGTGCCAGCAGTTACTCGATTGACAGACCTTCATATGGCTACACCTTC
14	TRBJ2-6	many	TRBV27	NA	CASSDISGANVLTF	TGTGCCAGCAGTGACATCTCTGGGGCCAACGTCCTGACTTTC
13	TRBJ1-4	medium-sized	TRBV12-3/TRBV12-4	NA	CASSEQVNEKLFF	TGTGCCAGCAGTGAACAGGTTAATGAAAAACTGTTTTTT
17	TRBJ1-6	many	TRBV5-1	TRBD1	CASRGTPGGIGNSPLHF	TGCGCCAGCAGGGGGACTCCAGGGGGCATTGGAAATTCACCCCTCCACTTT
15	TRBJ1-5	NA	TRBV19	NA	CASSITFNSNQPQHF	TGTGCCAGTAGTATCACATTTAATAGCAATCAGCCCCAGCATTTT
14	TRBJ2-1	many	TRBV20-1	TRBD1	CSASPGQAYNEQFF	TGCAGTGCTAGCCCGGGACAGGCCTACAATGAGCAGTTCTTC
13	TRBJ1-5	many	TRBV6-1	NA	CASSERVNQPQHF	TGTGCCAGCAGTGAAAGGGTCAATCAGCCCCAGCATTTT
12	TRBJ2-5	NA	TRBV12-3/TRBV12-4	NA	CASSLLQETQYF	TGTGCCAGCAGTTTGCTCCAAGAGACCCAGTACTTC
13	TRBJ1-1	many	TRBV19	NA	CASSIDGGTEAFF	TGTGCCAGTAGTATAGACGGGGGAACTGAAGCTTTCTTT
16	TRBJ1-2	many	TRBV7-9	NA	CASSLSPRTNTEGYTF	TGTGCCAGCAGCTTATCTCCCAGGACCAACACGGAAGGCTACACCTTC
13	TRBJ2-2	many	TRBV5-1	NA	CASSLELTGELFF	TGCGCCAGCAGCTTGGAGCTCACCGGGGAGCTGTTTTTT
12	TRBJ2-7	many	TRBV28	NA	CASSLQTPEQYF	TGTGCCAGCAGTTTGCAGACACCTGAGCAGTACTTC
15	TRBJ2-1	few	TRBV7-9	TRBD2	CASSLGGRSGNEQFF	TGTGCCAGCAGCTTAGGCGGGAGGAGTGGCAATGAGCAGTTCTTC
17	TRBJ1-6	many	TRBV6-5	NA	CASSEGQGSSYNSPLHF	TGTGCCAGCTCCGAGGGCCAGGGGAGCTCCTATAATTCACCCCTCCACTTT
11	TRBJ2-3	many	TRBV20-1	NA	CSARSTDTQYF	TGCAGTGCTAGAAGCACAGATACGCAGTATTTT
13	TRBJ2-7	many	TRBV6-1	NA	CASTGPSSYEQYF	TGTGCCAGCACCGGGCCGAGCTCCTACGAGCAGTACTTC
12	TRBJ1-2	NA	TRBV9	TRBD1	CASSVNRGGYTF	TGTGCCAGCAGCGTCAACAGGGGTGGCTACACCTTC
19	TRBJ1-4	many	TRBV3-1	NA	CASSQERRTPTTTNEKLFF	TGTGCCAGCAGCCAAGAAAGACGGACCCCCACCACAACTAATGAAAAACTGTTTTTT
15	TRBJ2-3	many	TRBV2	NA	CASTVELQSTDTQYF	TGTGCCAGCACTGTGGAACTCCAAAGCACAGATACGCAGTATTTT
15	TRBJ1-2	NA	TRBV14	NA	CASSQVSGLQTGYTF	TGTGCCAGCAGCCAAGTGTCGGGGTTGCAGACTGGCTACACCTTC
17	TRBJ2-3	many	TRBV5-1	NA	CASSLWPSQLLTDTQYF	TGCGCCAGCAGCTTGTGGCCTAGCCAACTACTCACAGATACGCAGTATTTT
15	TRBJ2-1	many	TRBV4-3	TRBD2	CASSQERAGGHQQFF	TGCGCCAGCAGCCAAGAAAGAGCGGGGGGCCATCAGCAGTTCTTC
13	TRBJ2-1	few	TRBV11-3	NA	CASSLGYYNEQFF	TGTGCCAGCAGCTTGGGCTATTACAATGAGCAGTTCTTC
13	TRBJ2-5	few	TRBV20-1	NA	CSARNVRTETQYF	TGCAGTGCTAGGAATGTTCGCACGGAGACCCAGTACTTC